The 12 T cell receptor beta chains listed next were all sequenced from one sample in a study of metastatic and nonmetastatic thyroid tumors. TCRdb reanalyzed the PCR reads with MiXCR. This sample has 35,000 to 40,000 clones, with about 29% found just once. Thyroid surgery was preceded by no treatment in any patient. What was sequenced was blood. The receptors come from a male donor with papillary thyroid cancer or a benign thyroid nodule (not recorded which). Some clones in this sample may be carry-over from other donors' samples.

The CDR3: CSASPRVRGYTF. The CDR3 nucleotides read TGCAGTGCTAGCCCCAGGGTACGGGGCTACACCTTC. This chain uses TRBV20-1 with TRBJ1-2; possible D gene TRBD1, 5 bases. Trimming took off 3 bases at V and 8 bases at J, with 13 bases between the two ends. Germline loops: CDR1 DFQATT, CDR2 SNEGSKA (reference sequence). The CDR3 has 12 amino acids.

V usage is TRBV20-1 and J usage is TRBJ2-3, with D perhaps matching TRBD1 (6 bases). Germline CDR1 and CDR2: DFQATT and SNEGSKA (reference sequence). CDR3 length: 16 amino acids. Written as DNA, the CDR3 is TGCAGACTAATAGCTGGACAGCTTCAAGCAGGAGATACGCAGTATTTT. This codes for CRLIAGQLQAGDTQYF.

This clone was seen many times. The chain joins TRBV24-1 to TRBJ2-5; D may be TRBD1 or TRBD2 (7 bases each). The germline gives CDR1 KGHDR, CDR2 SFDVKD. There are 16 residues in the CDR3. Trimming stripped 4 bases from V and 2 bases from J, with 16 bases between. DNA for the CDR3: TGTGCCACCAGTGACCTGGGGAGGGGGCAACAAGAGACCCAGTACTTC. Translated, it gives CATSDLGRGQQETQYF.

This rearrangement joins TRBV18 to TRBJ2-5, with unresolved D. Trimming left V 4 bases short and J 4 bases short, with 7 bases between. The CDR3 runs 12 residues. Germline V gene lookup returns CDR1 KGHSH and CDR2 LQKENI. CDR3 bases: TGTGCCAGCTCACTATCGCGAGAGACCCAGTACTTC. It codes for CASSLSRETQYF.

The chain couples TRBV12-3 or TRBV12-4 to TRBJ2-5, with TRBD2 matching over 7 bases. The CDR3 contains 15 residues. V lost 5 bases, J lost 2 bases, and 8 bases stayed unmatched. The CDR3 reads CASSARDYRQETQYF. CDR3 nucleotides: TGTGCCAGCAGTGCCCGGGACTACAGACAAGAGACCCAGTACTTC.

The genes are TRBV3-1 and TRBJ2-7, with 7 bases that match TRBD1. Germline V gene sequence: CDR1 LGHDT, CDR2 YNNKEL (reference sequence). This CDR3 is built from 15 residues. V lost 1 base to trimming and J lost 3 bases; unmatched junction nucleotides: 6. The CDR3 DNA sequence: TGTGCCAGCAGCCAAGCCGGGACAGCTCACTACGAGCAGTACTTC. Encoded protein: CASSQAGTAHYEQYF.

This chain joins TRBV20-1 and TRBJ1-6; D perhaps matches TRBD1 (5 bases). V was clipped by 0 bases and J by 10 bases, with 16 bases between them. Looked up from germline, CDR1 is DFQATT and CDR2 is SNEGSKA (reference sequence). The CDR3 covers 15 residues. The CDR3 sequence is CSAREETSKGSPLHF. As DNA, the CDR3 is TGCAGTGCTAGAGAAGAGACCTCGAAGGGGTCACCCCTCCACTTT.

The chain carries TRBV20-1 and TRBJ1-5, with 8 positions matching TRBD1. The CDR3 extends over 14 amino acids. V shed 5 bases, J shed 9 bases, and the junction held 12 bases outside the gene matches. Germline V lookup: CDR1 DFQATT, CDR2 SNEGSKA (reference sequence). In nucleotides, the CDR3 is TGCAGTGCTCTTACTCGGGACAGGCATGGGCCCCAGCATTTT. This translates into CSALTRDRHGPQHF.

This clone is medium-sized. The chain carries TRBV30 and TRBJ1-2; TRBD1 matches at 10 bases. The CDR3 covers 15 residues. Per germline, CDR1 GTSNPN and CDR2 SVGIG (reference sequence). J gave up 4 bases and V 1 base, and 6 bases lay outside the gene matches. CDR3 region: CAWSEDRGSVYGYTF. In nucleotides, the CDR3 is TGTGCCTGGAGTGAGGACAGGGGGTCGGTCTATGGCTACACCTTC.

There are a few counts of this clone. The CDR3 region is CAATTGPNTEAFF. CDR3 in DNA: TGTGCCGCCACCACAGGTCCTAACACTGAAGCTTTCTTT. The rearrangement joins TRBV24-1 to TRBJ1-1; maybe TRBD1 (5 bases). The germline CDR1 and CDR2 sequences are KGHDR and SFDVKD. Trimming took 12 bases from V and 2 from J, leaving 15 bases between them. The CDR3 spans 13 residues.

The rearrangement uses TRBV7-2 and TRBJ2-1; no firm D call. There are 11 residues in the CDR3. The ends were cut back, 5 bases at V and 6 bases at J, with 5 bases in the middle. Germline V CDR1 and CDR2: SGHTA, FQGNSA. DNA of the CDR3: TGTGCCAGCAGCAACCTCAATGAGCAGTTCTTC. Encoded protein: CASSNLNEQFF.

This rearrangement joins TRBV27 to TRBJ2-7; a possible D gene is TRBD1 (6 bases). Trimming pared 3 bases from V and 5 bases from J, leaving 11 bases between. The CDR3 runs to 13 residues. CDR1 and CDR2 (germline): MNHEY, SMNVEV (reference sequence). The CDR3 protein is CASSLGAGDEQYF. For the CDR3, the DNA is TGTGCCAGCAGTTTGGGGGCTGGCGACGAGCAGTACTTC.